This TCR beta chain was recovered during a study of cytomegalovirus exposure and HLA in healthy donors. PCR used 60 Vbeta primers and 13 Jbeta primers. Assay used: immunoSEQ multiplex PCR; TCRdb lists only in-frame clones, some missing. This repertoire shows 110,000 or so clones, around 75% found once; its top ten account for roughly 2.1%. The CDR3 runs to 17 residues. The J gene is TRBJ1-2, the V gene TRBV21-1; the D call of TRBD1 is as the table states it, not checked on the DNA. TRBV21-1 is described as a pseudogene. Input material: PBMCs. The receptor was derived from a man aged 25-40 years in good health and CMV-seronegative. CDR3 in DNA: TGTGCCAGCAGCAAATACGTCGAGAGAACTCTCCTACAGGGCTACACCTTC. This translates into CASSKYVERTLLQGYTF.